This is a list of T cell receptor beta chains from one sample in a study of cytomegalovirus exposure and HLA in healthy donors. The repertoire was sequenced with immunoSEQ multiplex PCR; TCRdb's copy has only in-frame clones and lacks some. The sample contains more than 110,000 clones, more than 75% of which appear only once. The sample comprised PBMCs. The receptors derive from a female donor in good health and CMV-seronegative. Each CDR3 is given with its conserved first and last residue.

CAWSGAFEQYF	TRBJ2-5	TRBV30
CASSFRPTVYNEQFF	TRBJ2-1	TRBV7-2
CASSESDRGGYTF	TRBJ1-2	TRBV9
CAGTGGAYNEQFF	TRBJ2-1	TRBV12-5
CASRTSGLGSYNEQFF	TRBJ2-1	TRBV5-1
CATRELSGNTIYF	TRBJ1-3	TRBV28
CASSVQGTGANVLTF	TRBJ2-6	TRBV5-4
CASSAQGSYNEQFF	TRBJ2-1	TRBV9
CASSYSVRPPGELFF	TRBJ1-4	TRBV6-5
CASSLGVARTDTQYF	TRBJ2-3	TRBV7-2
CSSSSGQGLRAFF	TRBJ1-1	TRBV7-9
CASSDSILNEQYF	TRBJ2-7	TRBV6-4
CATSRDLGGGAGNIQYF	TRBJ2-4	TRBV15
CASSARQGEGGYTF	TRBJ1-2	TRBV9
CASAQGGGGYEQYF	TRBJ2-7	TRBV5-1
CASSLVGAGYGYTF	TRBJ1-2	TRBV5-4
CASSSTGTDEAFF	TRBJ1-1	TRBV7-2
CASSLTGTADTQYF	TRBJ2-3	TRBV5-4
CASSLDAGDPSTDTQYF	TRBJ2-3	TRBV5-1
CASSLYRGPSNQPQHF	TRBJ1-5	TRBV28
CASSEGGAQETQYF	TRBJ2-5	TRBV5-1
CARTGTGTEAFF	TRBJ1-1	TRBV2
CASSKRGAAGTSIPYEQYF	TRBJ2-7	TRBV21-1
CASTRDLSGANVLTF	TRBJ2-6	TRBV9
CASSVLQQNTEAFF	TRBJ1-1	TRBV9
CASSPRYNSPLHF	TRBJ1-6	TRBV11-2
CASSRVRDYGYTF	TRBJ1-2	TRBV11-1
CASSEGGGATDTQYF	TRBJ2-3	TRBV6-4
CAWSGRAGTEAFF	TRBJ1-1	TRBV30
CASSFFPRESYNEQFF	TRBJ2-1	TRBV4-3
CASSLDRAREPQHF	TRBJ1-5	TRBV5-4
CASSRRGQGEYEQYF	TRBJ2-7	TRBV11-3
CASSTGQNLYSNQPQHF	TRBJ1-5	TRBV5-8
CAWSHRDGDFDEQYF	.	TRBV30
CASSLTGEGNQPQHF	TRBJ1-5	TRBV7-9
CASTAGLAGVGELFF	TRBJ2-2	TRBV2
CASSGMGGTEAFF	TRBJ1-1	TRBV10-1
CASSQQRLRGQYSYEQYF	TRBJ2-7	TRBV7-8
CASNGEEETQYF	TRBJ2-5	TRBV19
CASSPPGSLGELFF	TRBJ2-2	TRBV18
CASPRQDLLNTEAFF	TRBJ1-1	TRBV4-3
CASLGATNEKLFF	TRBJ1-4	TRBV10-1
CASSPPTGEPQYF	TRBJ2-5	TRBV28
CAISESSGSPSGTGELFF	TRBJ2-2	TRBV10-3
CASSLIAGVSYEQYF	.	TRBV7-9
CASSQQGPGELFF	TRBJ2-2	TRBV5-1
CANRDSPSTDTQYF	TRBJ2-3	TRBV2
CAWRGLAGYNEQFF	TRBJ2-1	TRBV30
CASSIEPQGTEAFF	TRBJ1-1	TRBV19
CASSPGQAVTGELFF	TRBJ2-2	TRBV18
CASSRGLAGRNEQFF	TRBJ2-1	TRBV7-9
CSAAEVRPQYF	TRBJ2-5	TRBV20-1
CASSEAGGHLETQYF	TRBJ2-5	TRBV6-1
CASSRTRSSYNEQFF	TRBJ2-1	TRBV7-3
CASSLILAGELFF	TRBJ2-2	TRBV28
CASSLRTTIEQFF	TRBJ2-1	TRBV7-8
CACFPGIGYNSPLHF	TRBJ1-6	TRBV30
CAISESSLGGEKLFF	TRBJ1-4	TRBV10-3
CASSLGPQQYF	TRBJ2-7	TRBV28
CASSQDAGTVYEQYF	TRBJ2-7	TRBV11-2